This T cell receptor (beta chain) derives from a study of blood T cell repertoires in COVID-19. This clone was counted a single time. CDR1 MGHRA and CDR2 YSYEKL come from the germline V gene. The CDR3 is 15 residues long. V was clipped by 1 base and J by 7 bases, with 16 bases between them. Assay used: immunoSEQ multiplex PCR; TCRdb lists only in-frame clones, some missing. The sample shows about 300,000 clones, nearly 90% of them seen only once. The specimen was PBMCs or T cells enriched from blood (not recorded which). The chain uses TRBV4-1 and TRBJ2-5, with D possibly TRBD2 on 6 matching bases. The receptor was derived from a woman aged 45-65 years who had been exposed to COVID-19. Here the CDR3 reads CASSQGSGRGGTQYF. The CDR3 DNA reads as TGCGCCAGCAGCCAAGGGTCAGGGCGGGGAGGGACCCAGTACTTC.